This T cell receptor (beta chain) was found in a study of CD8 T cells in Susac syndrome. RNA totalling about 0.5 to 1 ug underwent reverse transcription with random hexamers. An immunoSEQ multiplex PCR generated amplified TCR beta CDR3 products spanning 54 Vbeta and 13 Jbeta. TCRdb ran MiXCR on the immunoSEQ multiplex PCR reads and lists one entry per CDR3 protein. The sample lists about 200,000 distinct CDR3 sequences, over 90% occurring once. General observations from the study: It was acknowledged in the study that its TCR sequencing and HLA analysis involved a relatively small number of individuals.

The CDR3 contains 15 residues. The V end was cut by 4 bases, the J end by 11 bases, with 20 bases between. Germline V gives CDR1 MGHRA, CDR2 YSYEKL. As regards this clonotype: Its cognate antigen is unknown.

In blood CD8+ and CD4+ T cells, TCR beta underwent sequencing. Purification of the CD8+ and CD4+ T cells relied on negative isolation, and TEMRA cells underwent FACS enrichment. This rearrangement joins TRBV4-1 to TRBJ2-2; no clear D. The sample consisted of CD4+ T cells from PBMCs. The clonotype comes from a human donor with multiple sclerosis. This CDR3 reads CASSPSLDVRKELFF. The CDR3 DNA follows: TGCGCCAGCAGCCCGTCTTTGGATGTAAGGAAAGAGCTGTTTTTT.